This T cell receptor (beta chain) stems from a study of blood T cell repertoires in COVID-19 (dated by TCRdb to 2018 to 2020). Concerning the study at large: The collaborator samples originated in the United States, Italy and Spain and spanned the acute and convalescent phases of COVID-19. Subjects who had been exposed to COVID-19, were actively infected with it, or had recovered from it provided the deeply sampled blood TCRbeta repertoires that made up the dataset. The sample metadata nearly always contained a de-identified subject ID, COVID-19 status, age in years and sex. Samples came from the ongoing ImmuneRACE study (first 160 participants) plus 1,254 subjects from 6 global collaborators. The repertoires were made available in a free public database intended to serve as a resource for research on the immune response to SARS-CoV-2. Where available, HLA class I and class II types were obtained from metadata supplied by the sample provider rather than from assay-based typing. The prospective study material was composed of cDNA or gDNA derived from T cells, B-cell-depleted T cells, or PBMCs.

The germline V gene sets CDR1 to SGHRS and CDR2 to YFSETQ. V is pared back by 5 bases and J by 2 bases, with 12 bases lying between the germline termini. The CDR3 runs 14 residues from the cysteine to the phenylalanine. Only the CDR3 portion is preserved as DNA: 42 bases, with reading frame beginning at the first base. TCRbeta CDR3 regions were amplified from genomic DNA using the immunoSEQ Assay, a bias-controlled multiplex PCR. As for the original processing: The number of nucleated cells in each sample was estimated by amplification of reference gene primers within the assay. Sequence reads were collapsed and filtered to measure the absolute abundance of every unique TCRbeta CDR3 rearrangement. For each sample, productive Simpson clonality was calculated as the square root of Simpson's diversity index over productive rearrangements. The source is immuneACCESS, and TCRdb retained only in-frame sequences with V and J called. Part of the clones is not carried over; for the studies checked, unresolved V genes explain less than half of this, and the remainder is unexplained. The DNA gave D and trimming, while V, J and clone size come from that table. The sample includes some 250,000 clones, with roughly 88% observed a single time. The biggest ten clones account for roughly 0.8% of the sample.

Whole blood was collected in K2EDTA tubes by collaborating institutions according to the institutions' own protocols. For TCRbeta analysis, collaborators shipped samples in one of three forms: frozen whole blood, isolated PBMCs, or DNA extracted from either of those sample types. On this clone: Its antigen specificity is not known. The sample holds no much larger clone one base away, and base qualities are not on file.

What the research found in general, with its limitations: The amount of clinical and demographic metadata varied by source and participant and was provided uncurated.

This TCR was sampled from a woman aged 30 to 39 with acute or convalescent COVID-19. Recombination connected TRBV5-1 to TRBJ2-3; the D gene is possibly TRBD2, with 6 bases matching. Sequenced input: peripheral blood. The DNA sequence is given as TGCGCCAGCAGTCGGGAGTCGACCACAGATACGCAGTATTTT. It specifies CASSRESTTDTQYF.